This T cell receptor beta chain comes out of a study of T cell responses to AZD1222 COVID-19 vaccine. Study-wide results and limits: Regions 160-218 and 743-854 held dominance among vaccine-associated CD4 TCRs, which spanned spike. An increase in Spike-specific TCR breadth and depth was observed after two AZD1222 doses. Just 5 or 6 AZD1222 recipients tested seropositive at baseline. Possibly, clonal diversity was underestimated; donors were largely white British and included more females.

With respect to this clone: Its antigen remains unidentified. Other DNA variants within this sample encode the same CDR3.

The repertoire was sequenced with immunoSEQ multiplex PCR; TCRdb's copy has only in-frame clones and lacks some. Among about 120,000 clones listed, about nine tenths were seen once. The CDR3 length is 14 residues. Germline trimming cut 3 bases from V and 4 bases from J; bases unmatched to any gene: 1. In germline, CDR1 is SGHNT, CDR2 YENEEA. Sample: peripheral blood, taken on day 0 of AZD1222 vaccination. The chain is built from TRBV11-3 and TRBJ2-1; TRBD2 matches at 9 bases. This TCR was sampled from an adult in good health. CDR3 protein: CASSLSGGYNEQFF. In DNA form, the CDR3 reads TGTGCCAGCAGCTTGAGCGGGGGGTACAATGAGCAGTTCTTC. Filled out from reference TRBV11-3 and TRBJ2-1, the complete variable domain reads EAGVVQSPRYKIIEKKQPVAFWCNPISGHNTLYWYLQNLGQGPELLIRYENEEAVDDSQLPKDRFSAERLKGVDSTLKIQPAELGDSAVYLCASSLSGGYNEQFFGPGTRLTVL.